The sequence of this T cell receptor beta chain was determined in a study of spatial heterogeneity in lung cancer. Study-wide context: A consistent excess of beta-chain over alpha-chain sequences was detected.

CDR3 length equals 16 residues. Germline CDR1 and CDR2: SGHAT and FQNNGV. V gave up 5 bases and J gave up 2 bases, with 17 bases separating them. The sample's time point: sample taken at primary tumor resection. Material for sequencing was whole RNA from tumor, nontumor lung or frozen PBMC, left unsorted. In TCRdb, the 5' RACE reads were re-called with MiXCR into one record per CDR3 protein. The sample lists over 25,000 distinct CDR3 sequences, approximately 8.4% occurring once. Concerning this clonotype: Its target is unknown.

Study-wide points: Among blood samples, ubiquitous expanded tumor TCRs appeared more at resection than at follow-up.

J is TRBJ2-3 and V is TRBV11-2, with D perhaps being TRBD1 or TRBD2 (5 bases each). The sample in question was PBMCs, obtained at surgery. The sequence was obtained from a female donor with early-stage non-small cell lung cancer. The CDR3 DNA is TGTGCCAGCAGCGAGATATCCGGGGCGAACACAGATACGCAGTATTTT. Translation gives CASSEISGANTDTQYF.